This T cell receptor (beta chain) was identified in a study of blood T cell repertoires in COVID-19. Among Cohort 3 donors, those recovered had two negative PCRs, clearance, or symptom resolution. Libraries were prepared by immunoSEQ multiplex PCR; TCRdb keeps only in-frame clonotypes and omits some of them. The sample gives fewer than 600,000 clones, roughly 88% of which show up once; over 1.5% is in the top ten. Germline loops: CDR1 SGHTA, CDR2 FQGNSA. The CDR3 covers 13 residues. V dropped 2 bases and J dropped 9 bases, with 11 bases sitting between them. The receptor was isolated from a woman in her forties who had recovered from COVID-19. This rearrangement joins TRBV7-2 to TRBJ2-1; no definite D call. The sample comprised PBMCs or T cells enriched from blood (not recorded which). The CDR3 protein is CASSLMRGGEQFF. CDR3 nucleotides: TGTGCCAGCAGCTTAATGAGAGGCGGTGAGCAGTTCTTC.